This T cell receptor beta chain was profiled in a study of spatial heterogeneity in lung cancer. Study summary: Sequence detection consistently recorded a greater number of beta-chain than alpha-chain sequences.

The time point is: blood at routine non-recurrence follow-up after resection. Sequencing covered unsorted whole RNA taken from tumor, nontumor lung or frozen PBMC. At least ten counts were recorded for this clonotype. TCRdb itself ran the 5' RACE reads through MiXCR, one entry per CDR3 protein. The sample carries 20,000 to 30,000 distinct CDR3 sequences, 8.5% to 10% recorded once. The CDR3 contains 16 residues. Trimming pared 5 bases from V and 1 base from J, leaving 15 bases between. The V gene's germline CDR1 is LNHNV and CDR2 YYDKDF (reference sequence). The source is a male donor with early-stage non-small cell lung cancer. The sample here was PBMCs, taken at follow-up. This chain links TRBV15 with TRBJ2-4; no definite D call. CDR3 protein: CATSQDVGWAKNIQYF. In DNA, the CDR3 is TGTGCCACCAGCCAAGACGTCGGGTGGGCCAAAAACATTCAGTACTTC.